This TCR beta chain was found in a study of CD8 T cells in ankylosing spondylitis. The study's findings and limits: It was reported that disease-linked clones were significantly enriched in matched ankylosing spondylitis synovial fluid. Clones linked to disease, bearing a CD8+ phenotype, were relatively rare in peripheral blood. Several highly homologous variants formed a TCR beta motif that appeared characteristic of ankylosing spondylitis blood.

This clonotype was counted ten times or more. Antigen: not known. Researchers built TCR beta libraries using quantitative 5'-RACE with molecular barcodes. TCRdb re-called the 5' RACE reads with MiXCR, one entry per CDR3 protein. The sample contains some 37,000 distinct CDR3 sequences, approximately 11% of which appear only once. The TCR originated in a male donor with ankylosing spondylitis. Sequencing was performed on synovial fluid, either unsorted or a sorted T cell fraction (not recorded which).

The CDR3 coding sequence is TGTGCCAGCAGCCCCAGGGGAGGCACTGAAGCTTTCTTT. Translated, it gives CASSPRGGTEAFF. V usage is TRBV25-1 and J usage is TRBJ1-1, with D possibly TRBD1 on 6 matching bases. The germline V gene has CDR1 MGHDK and CDR2 SYGVNS. V lost 6 bases, J lost 4 bases, and 12 bases lay in between. There are 13 residues in the CDR3.